The 2 T cell receptor beta chains in this list originate from one sample, sequenced in a study of cytotoxic CD8 clonotypes in ibrutinib-treated CLL. Data came from immunoSEQ multiplex PCR; TCRdb stores just in-frame clones and leaves some out. The table has about 150,000 clones, approximately 80% seen once. The sample in question was PBMCs, obtained after 24 months of ibrutinib treatment. The receptor set was obtained from a human donor with chronic lymphocytic leukemia.

The rearrangement joins TRBV7-2 to TRBJ1-2; D is uncertain. This CDR3 has 15 amino acids. CDR1 is SGHTA and CDR2 is FQGNSA in the germline V gene. Trimming pared 3 bases from V and 8 bases from J, leaving 19 bases between. DNA of the CDR3: TGTGCCAGCAGCTTGGGTGCCCACCTCGCCGGGGGCTACACCTTC. Amino acid sequence: CASSLGAHLAGGYTF.

In this sample, this clone turned up once. This sequence joins TRBV27 and TRBJ2-2; D ambiguous. Trimming pared 5 bases from V and 6 bases from J, leaving 13 bases between. CDR3 size: 14 residues. From germline, CDR1 is MNHEY and CDR2 SMNVEV (reference sequence). In DNA form, the CDR3 reads TGTGCCAGCAGTCCCACCCCTGGGCCCGGGGAGCTGTTTTTT. Amino acid sequence: CASSPTPGPGELFF.